This T cell receptor (beta chain) was documented in a study of spatial heterogeneity in lung cancer (dated by TCRdb to about 2019). Study-wide context: The donors were 70 or so patients from the lung TRACERx cohort who had early-stage, untreated non-small cell lung cancer. Follow-up PBMC samples were sequenced whenever available, with a median time to follow-up of approximately 2 years after resection. Beta-chain transcripts were consistently detected in greater numbers than alpha-chain transcripts, which likely reflects a higher abundance of beta-chain transcripts. In the raw uncorrected reads, each unique combination of TCR and UMI appeared more than ten times on average. In non-small cell lung cancer, the study made a quantitative comparison of TCR alpha and beta repertoires among multiple tumor regions, matched nontumor lung and blood. TCR repertoire features were related to nonsynonymous mutation counts determined by whole-exome sequencing of tumor tissue. Both alpha and beta chains were TCR-sequenced in samples taken at surgery, namely 220 tumor regions, around 64 matched nontumor lung samples and approximately 58 PBMC samples. What the study reported, not specific to this receptor: Comparisons of baseline and follow-up blood repertoires included only 14 patients. Confirming at a functional level the hypothesis that regional TCRs recognize regional mutations was considered to require additional single-cell paired TCR alpha and beta sequencing. Ubiquitous expanded tumor TCRs were detected in blood more often at tumor resection than at routine follow-up.

This clonotype has more than one count but fewer than ten. Its antigen specificity is not known. No much larger clonotype is one base removed from it; base qualities were not supplied. The CDR3 runs 14 amino acids, cysteine and phenylalanine included. The only DNA kept is the CDR3, 42 bases in frame from the first base. V is reduced by 5 bases and J by 0 bases, leaving a spacing of 8 bases between them. CDR1 SGHRS and CDR2 YFSETQ are derived from the germline V gene. The intended sense of this specimen's time point label: blood at routine non-recurrence follow-up after resection. For TCR sequencing, whole RNA was extracted from tumor and nontumor lung tissue, or from cryopreserved PBMC samples, and no cell sorting was done. Only patients for whom sufficient RNA was available from at least two tumor regions were selected for TCR sequencing. Libraries were constructed by 5' RACE. Sequenced on a NextSeq 500. The TCR library protocol attached a unique molecular identifier to each TCR cDNA molecule to allow correction of PCR and sequencing errors. As for the original processing: TCR identification, UMI-based error correction and CDR3 extraction were all carried out with Decombinator tools. Expanded TCRs were defined as those above a frequency of 2 per 1,000, corresponding to the top 1% of the tumor frequency distribution. Rényi diversity was computed with the R vegan package after subsampling each repertoire 100 times to 5,000 TCRs. CDR3 similarity networks were built from amino acid triplet string-kernel similarity, with CDR3s being connected when pairwise similarity was above 0.82. In-frame beta chains were kept once TCRdb had trimmed the public reads at Q25 with fastp and called clones with MiXCR. One record per CDR3 amino acid sequence lists the most common genes and DNA. TCRdb, rather than the study authors, made the V and J calls. This sample gives over 95,000 distinct CDR3 sequences in total; 10% to 14% of them show up just once. Roughly a quarter of the sample is taken by the ten largest.

Specimen: PBMCs, collected at follow-up. This receptor chain uses TRBV5-1 and TRBJ2-2, with no confidently assigned D gene. This sequence originates from a female donor with early-stage non-small cell lung cancer. The CDR3 region has the sequence CASRGLTNTGELFF. The bases read TGCGCCAGCAGAGGGCTTACGAACACCGGGGAGCTGTTTTTT.